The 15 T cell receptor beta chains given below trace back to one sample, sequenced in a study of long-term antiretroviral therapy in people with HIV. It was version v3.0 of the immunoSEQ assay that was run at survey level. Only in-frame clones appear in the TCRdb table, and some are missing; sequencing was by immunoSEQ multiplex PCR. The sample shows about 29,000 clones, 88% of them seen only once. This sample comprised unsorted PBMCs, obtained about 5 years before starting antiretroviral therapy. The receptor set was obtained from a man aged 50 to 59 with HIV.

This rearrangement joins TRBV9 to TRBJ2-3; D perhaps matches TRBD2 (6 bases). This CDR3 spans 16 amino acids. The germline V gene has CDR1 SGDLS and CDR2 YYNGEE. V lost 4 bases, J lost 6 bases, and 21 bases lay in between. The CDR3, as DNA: TGTGCCAGCAGCTTCTCCTCTAGCGTTCGGAGGGATACGCAGTATTTT. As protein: CASSFSSSVRRDTQYF.

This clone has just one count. The CDR3 nucleotides are TGTGCCAGCAGCCCGACAGATATAGGTACCGGGGAGCTGTTTTTT. The encoded protein is CASSPTDIGTGELFF. The rearrangement links TRBV7-7 to TRBJ2-2; a weak D match, TRBD1 (5 bases). Trimming removed 5 bases from V and 5 bases from J, with 15 bases in between. CDR1 SSHAT and CDR2 FNYEAQ come from the germline V gene (reference sequence). This CDR3 comprises 15 residues.

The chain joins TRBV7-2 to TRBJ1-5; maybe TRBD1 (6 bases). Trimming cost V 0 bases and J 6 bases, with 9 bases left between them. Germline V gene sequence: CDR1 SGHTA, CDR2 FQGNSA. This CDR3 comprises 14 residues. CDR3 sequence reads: CASSLAGGLQPQHF. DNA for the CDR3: TGTGCCAGCAGCTTAGCTGGGGGGCTTCAGCCCCAGCATTTT.

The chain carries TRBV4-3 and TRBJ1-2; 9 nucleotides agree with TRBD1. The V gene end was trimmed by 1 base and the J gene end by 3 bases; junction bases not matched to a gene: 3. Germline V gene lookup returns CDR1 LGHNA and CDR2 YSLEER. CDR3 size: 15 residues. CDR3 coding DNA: TGCGCCAGCAGCCAAGTGTGGACAGGGGACTATGGCTACACCTTC. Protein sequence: CASSQVWTGDYGYTF.

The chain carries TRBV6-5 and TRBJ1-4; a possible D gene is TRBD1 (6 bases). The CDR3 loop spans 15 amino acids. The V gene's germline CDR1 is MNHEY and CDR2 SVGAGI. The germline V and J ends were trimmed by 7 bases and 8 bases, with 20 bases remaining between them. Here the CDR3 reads CASTFDRRGEEKLFF. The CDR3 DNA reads TGTGCCAGCACCTTTGACAGGAGGGGCGAAGAAAAACTGTTTTTT.

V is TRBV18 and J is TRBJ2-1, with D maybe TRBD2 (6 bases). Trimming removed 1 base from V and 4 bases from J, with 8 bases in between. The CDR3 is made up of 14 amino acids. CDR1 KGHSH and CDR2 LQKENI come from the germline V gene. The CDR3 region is CASSPQGTYNEQFF. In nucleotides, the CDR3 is TGTGCCAGCTCACCACAAGGGACTTACAATGAGCAGTTCTTC.

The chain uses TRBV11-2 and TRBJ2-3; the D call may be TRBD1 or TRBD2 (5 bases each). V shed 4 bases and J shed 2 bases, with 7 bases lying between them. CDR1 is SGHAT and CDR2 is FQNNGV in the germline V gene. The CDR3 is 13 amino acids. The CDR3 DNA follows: TGTGCCAGCAGCTCTGGGACCACAGATACGCAGTATTTT. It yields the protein CASSSGTTDTQYF.

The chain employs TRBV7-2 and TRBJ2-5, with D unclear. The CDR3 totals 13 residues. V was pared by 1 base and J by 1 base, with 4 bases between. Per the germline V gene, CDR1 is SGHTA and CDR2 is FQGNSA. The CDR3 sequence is CASSLVGQETQYF. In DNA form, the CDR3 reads TGTGCCAGCAGCTTAGTCGGCCAAGAGACCCAGTACTTC.

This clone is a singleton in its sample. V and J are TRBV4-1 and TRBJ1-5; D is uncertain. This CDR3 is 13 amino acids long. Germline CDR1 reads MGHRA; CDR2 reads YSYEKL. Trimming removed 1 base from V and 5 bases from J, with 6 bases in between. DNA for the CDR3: TGCGCCAGCAGCCAAGTAATGGATCAGCCCCAGCATTTT. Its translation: CASSQVMDQPQHF.

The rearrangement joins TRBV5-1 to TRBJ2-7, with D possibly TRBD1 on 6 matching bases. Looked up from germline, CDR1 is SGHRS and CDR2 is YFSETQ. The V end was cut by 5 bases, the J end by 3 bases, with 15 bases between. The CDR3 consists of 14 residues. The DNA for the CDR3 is TGCGCCAGCAGAACTGGCCGGGACAACTACGAGCAGTACTTC. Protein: CASRTGRDNYEQYF. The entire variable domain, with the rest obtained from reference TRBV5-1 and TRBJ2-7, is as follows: KAGVTQTPRYLIKTRGQQVTLSCSPISGHRSVSWYQQTPGQGLQFLFEYFSETQRNKGNFPGRFSGRQFSNSRSEMNVSTLELGDSALYLCASRTGRDNYEQYFGPGTRLTVT.

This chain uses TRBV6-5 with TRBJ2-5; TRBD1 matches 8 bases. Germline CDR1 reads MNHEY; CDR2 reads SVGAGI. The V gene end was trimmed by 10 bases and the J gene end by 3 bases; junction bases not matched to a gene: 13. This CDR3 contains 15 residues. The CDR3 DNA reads TGTGCCACCAAGTCCCGGGACAGGATCAAAGAGACCCAGTACTTC. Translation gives CATKSRDRIKETQYF.

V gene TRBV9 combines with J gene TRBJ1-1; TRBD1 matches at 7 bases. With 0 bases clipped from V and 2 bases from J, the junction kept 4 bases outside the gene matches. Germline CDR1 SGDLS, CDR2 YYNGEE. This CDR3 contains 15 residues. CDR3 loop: CASSVGGQLNTEAFF. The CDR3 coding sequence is TGTGCCAGCAGCGTAGGGGGACAGCTTAACACTGAAGCTTTCTTT.

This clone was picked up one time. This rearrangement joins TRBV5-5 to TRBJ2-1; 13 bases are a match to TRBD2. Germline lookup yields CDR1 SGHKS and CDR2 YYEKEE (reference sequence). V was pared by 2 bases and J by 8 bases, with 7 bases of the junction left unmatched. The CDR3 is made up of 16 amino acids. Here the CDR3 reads CASSFPLAGGSDEQFF. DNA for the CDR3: TGTGCCAGCAGCTTCCCACTAGCGGGAGGGTCCGATGAGCAGTTCTTC.

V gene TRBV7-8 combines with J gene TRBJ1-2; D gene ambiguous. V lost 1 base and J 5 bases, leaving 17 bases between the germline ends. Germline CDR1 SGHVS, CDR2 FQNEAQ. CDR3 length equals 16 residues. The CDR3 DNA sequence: TGTGCCAGCAGCTTAGGAGGTCAAGGTCCCCGGTATGGCTACACCTTC. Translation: CASSLGGQGPRYGYTF.

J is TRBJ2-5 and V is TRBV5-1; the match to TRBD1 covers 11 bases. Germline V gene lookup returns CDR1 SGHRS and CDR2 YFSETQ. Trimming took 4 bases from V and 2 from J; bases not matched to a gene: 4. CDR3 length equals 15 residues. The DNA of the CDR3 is TGCGCCAGCAGCCCGGGACAGGGGGTGCAAGAGACCCAGTACTTC. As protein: CASSPGQGVQETQYF.